Listed below are T cell receptor beta chains from one sample, sequenced in a study of identical twins. Using its own MiXCR run on the 5' RACE reads, TCRdb lists one record per CDR3 protein. This sample yields about 890,000 distinct CDR3 sequences, of which about 12% are seen a single time; about 1.6% belongs to the top ten. Separately, the same data were catalogued under a study of yellow fever vaccine responses in identical twins.

The sequenced sample consisted of PBMCs. These receptors all come from a woman between 18 and 29 years old in good health. Both conserved end residues are part of each CDR3. D genes are given only for firm matches. Expanded clones get a size class; other rows say once, few or many, or leave the size out.

>TRBV29-1|TRBJ2-5|NA|NA
CSVEGTTVGKDQYF
TGCAGCGTTGAAGGGACTACTGTTGGGAAGGACCAGTACTTC
>TRBV5-1|TRBJ2-1|TRBD2|many
CASSSSSGGSPQSSYNEQFF
TGCGCCAGCAGCAGTTCGAGCGGGGGTTCACCACAGAGCTCCTACAATGAGCAGTTCTTC
>TRBV3-1|TRBJ2-6|NA|few
CASSQDYSGANVLTF
TGTGCCAGCAGCCAAGATTACTCTGGGGCCAACGTCCTGACTTTC
>TRBV13|TRBJ2-1|NA|NA
CASSGGAEQFF
TGTGCCAGCAGCGGTGGCGCGGAGCAGTTCTTC
>TRBV2|TRBJ2-1|TRBD2|few
CASSEVWTSGYNEQFF
TGTGCCAGCAGTGAAGTTTGGACTAGCGGTTACAATGAGCAGTTCTTC
>TRBV5-6|TRBJ2-4|NA|NA
CASSAGNLPLQNIQYF
TGTGCCAGCAGCGCGGGCAATCTGCCTCTCCAAAACATTCAGTACTTC
>TRBV6-4|TRBJ2-1|NA|NA
CASRQGGGSGEQFF
TGTGCCAGCAGACAGGGTGGGGGTTCTGGTGAGCAGTTCTTC
>TRBV7-9|TRBJ2-1|TRBD2|many
CASSPGLAETNEQFF
TGTGCCAGCAGCCCCGGACTAGCGGAGACCAATGAGCAGTTCTTC
>TRBV7-9|TRBJ1-2|TRBD1|many
CASSPRDRGYGYTF
TGTGCCAGCAGCCCCCGGGACAGGGGCTATGGCTACACCTTC
>TRBV28|TRBJ1-5|NA|few
CASSPMVGRENQPQHF
TGTGCCAGCAGTCCTATGGTGGGCAGGGAAAATCAGCCCCAGCATTTT
>TRBV20-1|TRBJ2-3|TRBD2|NA
CSARDLTLAGGWEDTQYF
TGCAGTGCTAGAGATTTAACTCTAGCGGGAGGGTGGGAAGATACGCAGTATTTT
>TRBV3-1|TRBJ2-1|NA|few
CASSQGQLGGQFF
TGTGCCAGCAGCCAAGGGCAGCTAGGGGGGCAGTTCTTC
>TRBV7-8|TRBJ2-5|TRBD1|NA
CASSLMTTGGSKTQYF
TGTGCCAGCAGCTTAATGACCACAGGGGGCTCGAAGACCCAGTACTTC
>TRBV27|TRBJ2-7|TRBD1|few
CASSSRDRGFYEQYF
TGTGCCAGCAGTTCCCGGGACAGGGGATTCTACGAGCAGTACTTC
>TRBV20-1|TRBJ2-3|NA|few
CSARGGRDTQYF
TGCAGTGCTAGGGGGGGGCGAGATACGCAGTATTTT
>TRBV7-2|TRBJ2-3|NA|NA
CASSLGQFTDTQYF
TGTGCCAGCAGCTTAGGCCAGTTCACAGATACGCAGTATTTT
>TRBV27|TRBJ2-2|NA|many
CASSLGLGELFF
TGTGCCAGCAGTTTAGGTTTGGGGGAGCTGTTTTTT
>TRBV27|TRBJ2-1|NA|few
CASSRPGVSYNEQFF
TGTGCCAGCAGCCGCCCGGGCGTATCCTACAATGAGCAGTTCTTC
>TRBV5-8|TRBJ1-1|NA|NA
CASSLALRGRNTEAFF
TGTGCCAGCAGCTTGGCCCTCCGGGGCAGGAACACTGAAGCTTTCTTT
>TRBV19|TRBJ2-2|NA|many
CASSIFLTGELFF
TGTGCCAGTAGTATATTCCTAACCGGGGAGCTGTTTTTT
>TRBV6-5|TRBJ2-3|NA|many
CASSYSGGSTDTQYF
TGTGCCAGCAGTTACTCCGGCGGGAGCACAGATACGCAGTATTTT
>TRBV11-2|TRBJ2-7|TRBD2|few
CASSLDSLAGGYSYEQYF
TGTGCCAGCAGCTTAGACAGTCTAGCGGGAGGCTACTCCTACGAGCAGTACTTC
>TRBV7-8|TRBJ2-1|TRBD2|many
CASSFERGAVNEQFF
TGTGCCAGCAGCTTCGAGCGGGGGGCGGTTAATGAGCAGTTCTTC
>TRBV5-1|TRBJ2-5|NA|few
CASSPARDKQETQYF
TGCGCCAGCAGTCCCGCCCGGGACAAACAAGAGACCCAGTACTTC
>TRBV18|TRBJ2-3|NA|many
CASSQTSTDTQYF
TGCGCCAGCAGCCAAACTAGCACAGATACGCAGTATTTT
>TRBV14|TRBJ1-4|NA|many
CASSQAATYSGRKLFF
TGTGCCAGCAGCCAAGCAGCTACATACAGCGGACGGAAACTGTTTTTT
>TRBV20-1|TRBJ1-1|TRBD1|few
CSATGQGAIEAFF
TGCAGTGCTACGGGACAGGGGGCGATAGAAGCTTTCTTT
>TRBV19|TRBJ2-3|NA|few
CASSHRTGTDTQYF
TGTGCCAGTAGTCATAGGACCGGGACAGATACGCAGTATTTT
>TRBV7-8|TRBJ1-1|NA|NA
CASSPWGADTEAFF
TGTGCCAGCAGCCCTTGGGGAGCGGACACTGAAGCTTTCTTT
>TRBV12-3/TRBV12-4|TRBJ1-6|NA|many
CASSSGGSPLHF
TGTGCCAGCAGTTCCGGAGGTTCACCCCTCCACTTT
>TRBV29-1|TRBJ2-3|NA|NA
CSTGDWADTQYF
TGCAGCACCGGCGACTGGGCAGATACGCAGTATTTT
>TRBV14|TRBJ2-1|NA|few
CASSQDRLIQWVSYNEQFF
TGTGCCAGCAGCCAAGATCGCCTTATTCAGTGGGTCTCCTACAATGAGCAGTTCTTC
>TRBV7-9|TRBJ2-3|NA|many
CASLRAVSTDTQYF
TGTGCCTCCCTCAGGGCGGTTAGCACAGATACGCAGTATTTT
>TRBV3-1|TRBJ2-1|TRBD2|NA
CACSQGPTSGRINEQFF
TGTGCCTGCAGCCAAGGACCCACTAGCGGGAGGATCAATGAGCAGTTCTTC
>TRBV6-1|TRBJ2-2|NA|few
CASSRQGGSGGTGELFF
TGTGCCAGCAGTAGACAGGGAGGGTCTGGGGGCACCGGGGAGCTGTTTTTT
>TRBV15|TRBJ2-3|TRBD1|NA
CATSRDPGGRTDTQYF
TGTGCCACCAGCAGAGATCCAGGGGGCAGGACAGATACGCAGTATTTT
>TRBV19|TRBJ2-3|NA|NA
CASTGVSTDTQYF
TGTGCCAGTACGGGGGTGAGCACAGATACGCAGTATTTT
>TRBV12-3/TRBV12-4|TRBJ1-5|TRBD1|NA
CASSPTGSNNQPQHF
TGTGCCAGCAGTCCGACAGGGAGCAACAATCAGCCCCAGCATTTT
>TRBV28|TRBJ2-1|NA|few
CASSFLPGSYNEQFF
TGTGCCAGCAGTTTTCTCCCAGGGTCCTACAATGAGCAGTTCTTC
>TRBV5-1|TRBJ2-1|TRBD2|many
CASSDTPGLAYNEQFF
TGCGCCAGCAGCGATACACCGGGACTAGCCTACAATGAGCAGTTCTTC
>TRBV12-3/TRBV12-4|TRBJ1-5|NA|few
CASRARGSNQPQHF
TGTGCCAGCAGGGCTAGAGGTAGCAATCAGCCCCAGCATTTT